Included here is one T cell receptor beta chain sequence, with context. The data stem from a study of spatial heterogeneity in lung cancer. As for time point: sample taken at primary tumor resection. Unsorted samples of tumor, nontumor lung or frozen PBMC had their whole RNA sequenced. TCRdb passed the 5' RACE reads through MiXCR, listing each CDR3 protein once. This repertoire shows around 60,000 distinct CDR3 sequences, about 8% found once; its top ten account for about 15%. CDR1 is DFQATT and CDR2 is SNEGSKA in the germline V gene (reference sequence). Trimming removed 0 bases from V and 6 bases from J, with 2 bases in between. CDR3 length: 10 residues.

The receptor was derived from a female donor with early-stage non-small cell lung cancer. Sequencing used PBMCs, obtained at surgery. The rearrangement uses TRBV20-1 and TRBJ1-1; D is uncertain. For the CDR3, the DNA is TGCAGTGCTAGAGATCCTGAAGCTTTCTTT. It specifies CSARDPEAFF.